Sequencing of this T cell receptor beta chain was carried out in a study of T cell repertoires in cytomegalovirus infection. Study summary: Public TCR beta signatures marked donors with CMV infection and the matching HLA. Study outcomes and limitations: Within the response measured ex vivo, HLA-C-restricted CMV-specific TCR beta clonotypes were dominant.

The germline gives CDR1 SEHNR, CDR2 FQNEAQ (reference sequence). CDR3 length: 13 amino acids. V lost 5 bases, J lost 4 bases, and 11 bases lay in between. Notes on this clonotype: Its target is not known.

TCRdb reprocessed the reads via MiXCR and lists one record per CDR3 protein. The table lists approximately 550,000 distinct CDR3 sequences, 15% to 20% of them singletons. The receptor's source is a human donor in good health (CMV status not recorded). Some clones in this sample may be carry-over from other donors' samples. Sample: CD8+ T cells from PBMCs. The rearrangement links TRBV7-9 to TRBJ1-2; no definite D call. The CDR3 protein is CASSHSERYGYTF. The CDR3 bases are TGTGCCAGCAGCCACAGCGAACGCTATGGCTACACCTTC.